Detailed here is one T cell receptor (beta chain). Generated by immunoSEQ multiplex PCR, the TCRdb table keeps only in-frame clones and is missing some. This sample has roughly 300,000 clones, with just over 85% found just once. The germline V gene encodes CDR1 SEHNR and CDR2 FQNEAQ (reference sequence). The CDR3 length is 16 residues. Losses at the gene ends were 1 base for V and 5 bases for J; bases not matched to a gene: 6. The source of the sample is a study of blood T cell repertoires in COVID-19. Sequenced sample: PBMCs or T cells enriched from blood (not recorded which). The clonotype originates from a woman in her thirties or forties with acute COVID-19. The V call is TRBV7-9, the J call TRBJ2-3; 10 positions match TRBD2. This CDR3 reads CASSLDLAGAGDTQYF. The CDR3 coding sequence is TGTGCCAGCAGCTTAGATCTAGCGGGAGCGGGAGATACGCAGTATTTT.